This TCR beta chain was sequenced during a study of T cells after yellow fever vaccination. This clonotype occurred many times. Its cognate antigen is unknown. The authors made TCR cDNA by 5'RACE template switching, adding a universal primer site and UMIs. One entry per CDR3 protein, called by TCRdb with MiXCR from the 5' RACE reads. The sample contains approximately 160,000 distinct CDR3 sequences, approximately 6.2% of which appear only once. Study conclusions and caveats: The secondary response showed a weaker magnitude and a faster peak, day 5 versus 15. Most clones from primary vaccination resurfaced after the booster (nearly 97% CD4, around 91% CD8). The CD4 and CD8 compartments had a small share of their clonotypes in common.

The sequences come from CD4+ T cells sorted from PBMCs, collected on the day of the first yellow fever vaccination. The receptor was derived from a man aged 18 to 30 who received the YFV17D yellow fever vaccine.

The CDR3 coding sequence is TGTGCCAGCAGCCAAGATCGGCCACTTCGGACAGATACGCAGTATTTT. Translation gives CASSQDRPLRTDTQYF. The genes are TRBV3-1 and TRBJ2-3; D not resolved. V lost 0 bases, J lost 3 bases, and 13 bases lay in between. The CDR3 totals 16 residues. Germline lookup yields CDR1 LGHDT and CDR2 YNNKEL (reference sequence).